This TCR beta chain appears in the sequencing data of a study of blood T cells in healthy people across ages. Germline values: CDR1 DFQATT, CDR2 SNEGSKA (reference sequence). Trimming pared 5 bases from V and 4 bases from J, leaving 11 bases between. The CDR3 is 12 residues long. Combining a sample-barcoded 5' primer with a J-beta primer mix, a second PCR ran for roughly 6 to 12 cycles. TCRdb independently ran MiXCR on the 5' RACE reads; one entry per CDR3 protein. The data contain approximately 680,000 distinct CDR3 sequences, about 34% of them singletons. This clonotype was found many times. This receptor was taken from a woman at least 80 years old in good health. This chain links TRBV20-1 with TRBJ2-5; the D gene is possibly TRBD1 (5 bases). The sample was blood. In DNA, the CDR3 is TGCAGTGCTGGGAACCAGGGAGAGACCCAGTACTTC. As protein: CSAGNQGETQYF.